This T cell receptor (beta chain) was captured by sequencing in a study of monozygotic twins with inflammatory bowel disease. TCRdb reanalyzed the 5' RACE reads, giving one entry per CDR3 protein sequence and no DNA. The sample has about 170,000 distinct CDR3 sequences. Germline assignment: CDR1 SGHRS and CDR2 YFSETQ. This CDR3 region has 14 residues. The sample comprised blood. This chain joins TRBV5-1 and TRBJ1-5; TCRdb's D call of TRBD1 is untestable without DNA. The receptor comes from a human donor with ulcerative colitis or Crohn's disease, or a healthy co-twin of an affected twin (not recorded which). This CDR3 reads CASSAGQGLGPQHF.